What follows are 29 T cell receptor beta chains derived from one specimen sequenced in a study of cytomegalovirus exposure and HLA in healthy donors. The study ran its PCR with 60 Vbeta and 13 Jbeta primers. Profiling relied on immunoSEQ multiplex PCR, and the TCRdb table lists in-frame clones only, not all of them. The sample gives some 170,000 clones, nearly 80% of which show up once; nearly 6.5% is in the top ten. The sample was PBMCs. The receptors stem from a man in his forties or fifties in good health and CMV-seropositive.

The CDR3 loop is CASSQGGQPQHF. CDR3 nucleotide sequence: TGTGCCAGCAGCCAGGGGGGTCAGCCCCAGCATTTT. V gene TRBV28 combines with J gene TRBJ1-5; the match to TRBD1 covers 7 bases. The length of the CDR3 is 12 residues. Germline CDR1 and CDR2: MDHEN and SYDVKM. Losses at the gene ends were 6 bases for V and 6 bases for J; bases not matched to a gene: 2.

This rearrangement joins TRBV9 to TRBJ1-2; 9 nucleotides align to TRBD1. The V and J ends lost 0 bases and 6 bases, in that order; junction bases with no gene match: 6. Looked up from germline, CDR1 is SGDLS and CDR2 is YYNGEE. The CDR3 is 15 residues long. The CDR3 coding sequence is TGTGCCAGCAGCGTAGCTGGACAGGGGCTTGATGGCTACACCTTC. Translating it yields CASSVAGQGLDGYTF. The full variable domain, its missing parts supplied by reference TRBV9 and TRBJ1-2, is DSGVTQTPKHLITATGQRVTLRCSPRSGDLSVYWYQQSLDQGLQFLIQYYNGEERAKGNILERFSAQQFPDLHSELNLSSLELGDSALYFCASSVAGQGLDGYTFGSGTRLTVV.

V usage is TRBV5-1 and J usage is TRBJ2-3, with 8 bases lining up with TRBD1. From germline, CDR1 is SGHRS and CDR2 YFSETQ. The CDR3 is 14 amino acids. After removal of 4 bases from V and 5 bases from J, the junction contained 6 bases not matched to a gene. CDR3 loop: CASSGGTGRDTQYF. CDR3 in DNA: TGCGCCAGCAGCGGGGGGACAGGAAGAGATACGCAGTATTTT.

This clone was counted only a few times. V is TRBV10-3 and J is TRBJ2-2, with 7 nucleotides matching TRBD2. This CDR3 comprises 15 residues. Germline trimming cut 7 bases from V and 3 bases from J; bases unmatched to any gene: 8. Germline CDR1 ENHRY, CDR2 SYGVKD. CDR3 DNA sequence: TGTGCCATCATGCCCTCAGCGGGGCACACCGGGGAGCTGTTTTTT. Translating gives CAIMPSAGHTGELFF.

The CDR3 sequence is CASSQDGTIQETQYF. In nucleotides, the CDR3 is TGCGCCAGCAGCCAAGACGGGACTATCCAAGAGACCCAGTACTTC. This chain connects TRBV4-1 to TRBJ2-5, with 7 bases lining up with TRBD2. V gave up 0 bases and J gave up 1 base; unmatched junction bases: 2. This CDR3 region has 15 residues. Germline V lookup: CDR1 MGHRA, CDR2 YSYEKL.

The chain carries TRBV29-1 and TRBJ2-3, with 9 bases aligning to TRBD2. V was clipped by 1 base and J by 5 bases; unmatched bases: 1. CDR3 length: 13 residues. The germline gives CDR1 SQVTM, CDR2 ANQGSEA. CDR3 in DNA: TGCAGCGTTGAAGGCGGGGGGGGAGATACGCAGTATTTT. It specifies CSVEGGGGDTQYF.

The chain recombines TRBV6-6 with TRBJ2-1; 11 bases agree with TRBD2. Germline values: CDR1 MNHNY, CDR2 SVGAGI (reference sequence). This CDR3 contains 16 residues. The V gene end was trimmed by 6 bases and the J gene end by 5 bases; junction bases not matched to a gene: 9. CDR3 in amino acids: CASRPPGTSGHNEQFF. CDR3 sequence (DNA): TGTGCCAGCAGACCTCCCGGGACTAGCGGCCACAATGAGCAGTTCTTC.

With respect to this clone: The junction does not match germline at one end; this may be a read error. The V and J genes are TRBV5-6 and TRBJ1-5, with D tentatively TRBD1 (5 bases). The CDR3 runs to 15 residues. Germline loops: CDR1 SGHDT, CDR2 YYEEEE. The CDR3 DNA follows: TGTGACAGCATACGGGGGATGGGGGACAATCAGCCCCAGCATTTT. Encoded protein: CDSIRGMGDNQPQHF. Drawing the rest from reference TRBV5-6 and TRBJ1-5, the complete variable domain is DAGVTQSPTHLIKTRGQQVTLRCSPKSGHDTVSWYQQALGQGPQFIFQYYEEEERQRGNFPDRFSGHQFPNYSSELNVNALLLGDSALYLCDSIRGMGDNQPQHFGDGTRLSIL.

The V and J genes are TRBV5-1 and TRBJ1-1; 8 bases map to TRBD1. The CDR3 loop spans 14 amino acids. J gave up 1 base and V 4 bases, and 3 bases lay outside the gene matches. The germline gives CDR1 SGHRS, CDR2 YFSETQ. CDR3 region: CASSVGTGNTEAFF. CDR3 bases: TGCGCCAGCAGCGTCGGGACAGGGAACACTGAAGCTTTCTTT.

CDR3 amino acids: CASSERDRTRTQYF. CDR3 sequence (DNA): TGTGCCAGCAGTGAGCGGGACAGAACCAGGACCCAGTACTTC. The rearrangement joins TRBV2 to TRBJ2-5; D is possibly TRBD1 (7 bases). V was shortened by 3 bases and J by 7 bases, with 15 bases between the two germline ends. CDR1 is SNHLY and CDR2 is FYNNEI in the germline V gene. This CDR3 is 14 amino acids long. The full variable domain, its missing parts supplied by reference TRBV2 and TRBJ2-5, is EPEVTQTPSHQVTQMGQEVILRCVPISNHLYFYWYRQILGQKVEFLVSFYNNEISEKSEIFDDQFSVERPDGSNFTLKIRSTKLEDSAMYFCASSERDRTRTQYFGPGTRLLVL.

V is TRBV28 and J is TRBJ2-7; D gene uncertain. Germline lookup yields CDR1 MDHEN and CDR2 SYDVKM. V gave up 5 bases and J gave up 7 bases, with 9 bases separating them. The CDR3 has 11 residues. The CDR3 is CASSTVREQYF. The CDR3 DNA is TGTGCCAGCAGTACGGTGCGGGAGCAGTACTTC.

The gene calls are TRBV29-1 and TRBJ1-4; possibly TRBD1 for D (6 bases). Germline V gene sequence: CDR1 SQVTM, CDR2 ANQGSEA. V was shortened by 3 bases and J by 7 bases, with 9 bases between the two germline ends. The CDR3 runs 12 residues. Here the CDR3 DNA reads TGCAGCGTTGAGGGGGCTCGTGAAAAACTGTTTTTT. This encodes CSVEGAREKLFF.

This sequence joins TRBV18 and TRBJ1-2, with unresolved D. The CDR3 spans 16 residues. Germline loops: CDR1 KGHSH, CDR2 LQKENI. V was shortened by 0 bases and J by 3 bases, with 14 bases between the two germline ends. The CDR3 coding sequence is TGTGCCAGCTCACCACCGGGGTCTAGGCGGGACTATGGCTACACCTTC. Protein sequence: CASSPPGSRRDYGYTF.

CDR3 nucleotide sequence: TGCAGCGTCCTCAAGCTCAGCGGGAGATTGTACGAGCAGTACTTC. It yields the protein CSVLKLSGRLYEQYF. The rearrangement links TRBV29-1 to TRBJ2-7, with 8 bases identical to TRBD2. The CDR3 is made up of 15 amino acids. CDR1 and CDR2 (germline): SQVTM, ANQGSEA. V lost 6 bases, J lost 4 bases, and 14 bases stayed unmatched.

J is TRBJ1-1 and V is TRBV30, with D uncertain. This CDR3 region has 14 residues. Germline CDR1 and CDR2: GTSNPN and SVGIG (reference sequence). V was shortened by 0 bases and J by 6 bases, with 14 bases between the two germline ends. This chain's CDR3 is CAWSVISRKSEAFF. For the CDR3, the DNA is TGTGCCTGGAGTGTAATTTCGAGGAAATCTGAAGCTTTCTTT.

The V call is TRBV10-3, the J call TRBJ1-1, with 7 positions matching TRBD1. J was trimmed by 2 bases and V by 0 bases; bases with no gene match: 15. CDR1 is ENHRY and CDR2 is SYGVKD in the germline V gene. This CDR3 region has 19 residues. The CDR3 here is CAISESTWGQIVTNTEAFF. CDR3 in DNA: TGTGCCATCAGTGAGTCGACATGGGGACAGATCGTAACCAACACTGAAGCTTTCTTT.

This sequence joins TRBV18 and TRBJ1-2; D gene ambiguous. Trimming removed 2 bases from V and 2 bases from J, with 12 bases in between. Germline values: CDR1 KGHSH, CDR2 LQKENI. The CDR3 contains 15 residues. The CDR3 sequence: CASSPKQTTNYGYTF. Here the CDR3 DNA reads TGTGCCAGCTCACCAAAACAAACAACCAACTATGGCTACACCTTC.

This clone was recorded only once. This chain connects TRBV6-5 to TRBJ1-2; D remains ambiguous. CDR3 size: 15 residues. The V gene's germline CDR1 is MNHEY and CDR2 SVGAGI. V shed 6 bases and J shed 3 bases, with 17 bases lying between them. The CDR3 bases are TGTGCCAGCAGCGTACGGGTAACTGCGGACTATGGCTACACCTTC. This sequence encodes CASSVRVTADYGYTF.

The chain uses TRBV7-9 and TRBJ2-4, with 7 positions matching TRBD2. CDR1 SEHNR and CDR2 FQNEAQ come from the germline V gene (reference sequence). J gave up 4 bases and V 5 bases, and 11 bases lay outside the gene matches. CDR3 length equals 16 residues. This chain's CDR3 is CASSPRLSGAKNIQYF. CDR3 in DNA: TGTGCCAGCAGCCCACGTTTAAGCGGGGCTAAAAACATTCAGTACTTC.

V is TRBV30 and J is TRBJ2-5, with TRBD2 matching over 7 bases. V trimming: 2 bases; J trimming: 8 bases; junction bases outside the gene matches: 14. There are 15 residues in the CDR3. Germline lookup yields CDR1 GTSNPN and CDR2 SVGIG (reference sequence). The CDR3 is CAWSSAGVSPRTQYF. CDR3 DNA sequence: TGTGCCTGGAGTTCGGCGGGGGTCTCCCCCAGAACCCAGTACTTC.

This clone was detected only once. The chain links TRBV6-1 to TRBJ1-5, with 8 bases fitting TRBD1. CDR3 length equals 14 residues. Germline V CDR1 and CDR2: MNHNS, SASEGT. V lost 4 bases, J lost 7 bases, and 6 bases stayed unmatched. The DNA of the CDR3 is TGTGCCAGCAGTGTCACAGGGGGTGGACAGCCCCAGCATTTT. As protein: CASSVTGGGQPQHF.

V gene TRBV9 combines with J gene TRBJ2-3; 10 bases line up with TRBD2. From germline, CDR1 is SGDLS and CDR2 YYNGEE. The ends lost 4 bases at V and 5 bases at J; junction bases unmatched: 10. This CDR3 comprises 16 residues. CDR3 in amino acids: CASSTRLAGGIDTQYF. DNA of the CDR3: TGTGCCAGCAGCACCCGCTTAGCGGGAGGAATAGATACGCAGTATTTT.

V usage is TRBV7-3 and J usage is TRBJ2-2; perhaps TRBD2 as D (6 bases). Trimming removed 3 bases at V and 5 bases at J, with 19 bases between. Per the germline V gene, CDR1 is SGHTA and CDR2 is FQGTGA. CDR3 length: 17 amino acids. The CDR3 DNA follows: TGTGCCAGCAGCTTCCCCAGGAGGGACCGAAGAACCGGGGAGCTGTTTTTT. This translates into CASSFPRRDRRTGELFF.

This clone was recorded a few times. The chain couples TRBV11-3 to TRBJ2-7, with D possibly TRBD1 on 6 matching bases. Trimming pared 3 bases from V and 0 bases from J, leaving 12 bases between. CDR1 and CDR2 from the germline V gene are SGHNT and YENEEA. This CDR3 is built from 15 residues. CDR3 bases: TGTGCCAGCAGCTTTGATATGGACAGCTCCTACGAGCAGTACTTC. Residues: CASSFDMDSSYEQYF.

The chain links TRBV7-6 to TRBJ2-1; 10 bases are a match to TRBD2. The V segment lost 3 bases and the J segment 7 bases; nucleotides outside the gene matches: 3. Looked up from germline, CDR1 is SGHVS and CDR2 is FNYEAQ. This CDR3 is built from 14 residues. The CDR3 loop is CASSFSGRGNEQFF. In DNA, the CDR3 is TGTGCCAGCAGCTTCAGCGGGAGGGGGAATGAGCAGTTCTTC.

V is TRBV6-5 and J is TRBJ1-2, with D unclear. The germline V gene encodes CDR1 MNHEY and CDR2 SVGAGI. CDR3 size: 15 residues. Trimming left V 0 bases short and J 4 bases short, with 12 bases between. CDR3 region: CASSYSLAGGYGYTF. CDR3 in DNA: TGTGCCAGCAGTTACTCGCTTGCGGGCGGCTATGGCTACACCTTC.

This rearrangement joins TRBV6-1 to TRBJ1-2; 10 nucleotides match TRBD1. CDR3 length: 14 amino acids. The V gene end was trimmed by 3 bases and the J gene end by 6 bases; junction bases not matched to a gene: 4. Germline CDR1 and CDR2: MNHNS and SASEGT. DNA for the CDR3: TGTGCCAGCAGTGATTCCGGGACAGGGGATGGCTACACCTTC. The encoded protein is CASSDSGTGDGYTF.

V is TRBV20-1 and J is TRBJ2-5, with unresolved D. The J call is doubtful: the DNA matches TRBJ2-7 better. Germline loops: CDR1 DFQATT, CDR2 SNEGSKA (reference sequence). This CDR3 has 11 amino acids. In DNA form, the CDR3 reads TGCAGTGCTAGGAGTACCTACGAGCAGTACTTC. Its protein is CSARSTYEQYF.

This rearrangement joins TRBV30 to TRBJ2-7; 9 nucleotides align to TRBD1. Germline trimming cut 0 bases from V and 4 bases from J; bases unmatched to any gene: 16. The CDR3 consists of 18 residues. Germline V gives CDR1 GTSNPN, CDR2 SVGIG (reference sequence). CDR3 nucleotides: TGTGCCTGGAGTGTACCGGGGTTGGGGACAGGGAAGTGGTACGAGCAGTACTTC. Its translation: CAWSVPGLGTGKWYEQYF.